The T cell receptor (beta chain) described here comes from a study of identical twins. General study results and limits: With monozygotic twins, out-of-frame TCR alpha sharing exceeded what models estimated. Insertions were reduced in abundant cord blood beta clonotypes but not in memory repertoires.

TCRdb re-called the 5' RACE reads with MiXCR, one entry per CDR3 protein. The sample lists around 500,000 distinct CDR3 sequences, approximately 14% occurring once. Concerning this clonotype itself: Its antigen remains unidentified.

Germline values: CDR1 LGHDT, CDR2 YNNKEL (reference sequence). The CDR3 length is 18 residues. Another study also made use of these data, one on yellow fever vaccine responses in identical twins.

The TCR sequence derives from a woman aged 18-29 years in good health. The sample comprised CD4+ T cells sorted from blood. The rearrangement uses TRBV3-1 and TRBJ2-6; 8 bases align to TRBD1. CDR3 in amino acids: CTFSLAVDRGSGANVLTF. The CDR3, as DNA: TGTACCTTCAGTTTAGCCGTAGACAGGGGCTCAGGGGCCAACGTCCTGACTTTC.